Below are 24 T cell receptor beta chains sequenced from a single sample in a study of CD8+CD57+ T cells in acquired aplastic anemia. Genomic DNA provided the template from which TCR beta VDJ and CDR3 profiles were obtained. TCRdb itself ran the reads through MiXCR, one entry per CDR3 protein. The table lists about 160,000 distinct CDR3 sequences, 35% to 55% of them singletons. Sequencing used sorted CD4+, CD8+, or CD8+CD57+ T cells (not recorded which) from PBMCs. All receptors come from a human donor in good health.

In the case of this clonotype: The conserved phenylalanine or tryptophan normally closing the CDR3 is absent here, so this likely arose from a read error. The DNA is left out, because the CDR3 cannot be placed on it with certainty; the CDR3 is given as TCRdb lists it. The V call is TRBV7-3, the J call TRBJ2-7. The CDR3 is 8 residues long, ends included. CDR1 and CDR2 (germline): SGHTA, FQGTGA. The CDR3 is CASSLVIM.

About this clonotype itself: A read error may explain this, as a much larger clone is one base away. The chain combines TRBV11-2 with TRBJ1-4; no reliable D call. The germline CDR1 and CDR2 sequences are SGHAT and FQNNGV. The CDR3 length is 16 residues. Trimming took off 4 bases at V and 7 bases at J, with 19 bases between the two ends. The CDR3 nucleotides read TGTGCCAGCAGCTCCCTTTGGGCCCCTTCAGGTGAAAAACTGTTTTTT. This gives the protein CASSSLWAPSGEKLFF.

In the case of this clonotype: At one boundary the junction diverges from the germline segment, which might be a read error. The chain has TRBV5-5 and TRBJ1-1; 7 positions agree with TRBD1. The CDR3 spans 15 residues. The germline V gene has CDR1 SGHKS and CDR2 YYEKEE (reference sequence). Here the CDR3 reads CASGLGLGQRTEAFF. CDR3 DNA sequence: TGTGCCAGCGGCTTGGGCTTGGGACAGAGGACTGAAGCTTTCTTT.

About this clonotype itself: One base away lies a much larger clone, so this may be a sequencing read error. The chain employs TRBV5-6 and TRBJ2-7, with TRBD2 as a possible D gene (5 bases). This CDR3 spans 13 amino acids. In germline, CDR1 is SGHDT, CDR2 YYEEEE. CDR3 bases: TGTGCCACCTCCGTCGGAAGTGGACTCGAGCGGTACTTC. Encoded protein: CATSVGSGLERYF.

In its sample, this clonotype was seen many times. The CDR3 sequence is CASSPSRTGLYEQYF. The CDR3 DNA follows: TGTGCCAGCTCACCATCGCGGACAGGGCTCTACGAGCAGTACTTC. The V and J genes are TRBV18 and TRBJ2-7, with 8 bases lining up with TRBD1. V shed 2 bases, J shed 3 bases, and the junction held 6 bases outside the gene matches. The germline gives CDR1 KGHSH, CDR2 LQKENI. This CDR3 region has 15 residues.

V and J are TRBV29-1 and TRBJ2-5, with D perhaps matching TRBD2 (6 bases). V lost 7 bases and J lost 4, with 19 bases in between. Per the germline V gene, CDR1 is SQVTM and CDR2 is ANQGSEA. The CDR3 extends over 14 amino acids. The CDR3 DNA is TGCAGCGCCGGAGAGTTGGGGGGACGAGAGACCCAGTACTTC. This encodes CSAGELGGRETQYF.

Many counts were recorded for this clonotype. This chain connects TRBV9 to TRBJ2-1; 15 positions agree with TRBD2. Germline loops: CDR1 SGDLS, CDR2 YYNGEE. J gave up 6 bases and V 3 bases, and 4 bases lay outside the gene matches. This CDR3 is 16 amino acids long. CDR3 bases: TGTGCCAGCAGCGACTGGACTAGCGGGGGGGCCAATGAGCAGTTCTTC. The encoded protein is CASSDWTSGGANEQFF.

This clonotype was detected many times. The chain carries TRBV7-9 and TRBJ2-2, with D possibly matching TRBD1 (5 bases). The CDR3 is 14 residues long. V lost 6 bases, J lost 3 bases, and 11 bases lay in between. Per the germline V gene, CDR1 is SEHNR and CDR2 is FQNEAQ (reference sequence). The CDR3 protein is CASRPIRDTGELFF. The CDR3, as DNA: TGTGCCAGCAGGCCTATCAGGGACACCGGGGAGCTGTTTTTT.

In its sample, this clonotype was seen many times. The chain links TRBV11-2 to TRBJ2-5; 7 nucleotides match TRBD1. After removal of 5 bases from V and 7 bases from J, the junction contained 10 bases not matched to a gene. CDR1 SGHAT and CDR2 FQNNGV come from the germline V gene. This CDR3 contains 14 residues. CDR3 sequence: CASSPQGIRGTQYF. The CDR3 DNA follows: TGTGCCAGCAGCCCACAGGGGATCAGGGGGACCCAGTACTTC.

CDR3 bases: TGTGCCAGCAGCTTTGGGGGGGGACAGACCTACGAGCAGTACTTC. Amino acid sequence: CASSFGGGQTYEQYF. This chain links TRBV7-9 with TRBJ2-7; the D call may be TRBD1 or TRBD2 (7 bases each). Germline CDR1 and CDR2: SEHNR and FQNEAQ (reference sequence). The CDR3 is 15 residues long. V gave up 3 bases and J gave up 2 bases, with 14 bases separating them.

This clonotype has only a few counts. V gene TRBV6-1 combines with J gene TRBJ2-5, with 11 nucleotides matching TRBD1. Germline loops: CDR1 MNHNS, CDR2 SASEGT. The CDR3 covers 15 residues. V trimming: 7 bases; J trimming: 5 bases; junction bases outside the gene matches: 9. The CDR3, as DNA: TGTGCCAGCACCCTTCGGACAGGGGGCCGGGAGACCCAGTACTTC. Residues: CASTLRTGGRETQYF.

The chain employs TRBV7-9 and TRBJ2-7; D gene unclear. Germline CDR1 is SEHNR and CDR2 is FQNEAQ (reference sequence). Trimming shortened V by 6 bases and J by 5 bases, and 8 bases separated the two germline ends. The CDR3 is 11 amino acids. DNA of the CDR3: TGTGCCAGCAGTAGTCTAGACGAGCAGTACTTC. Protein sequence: CASSSLDEQYF.

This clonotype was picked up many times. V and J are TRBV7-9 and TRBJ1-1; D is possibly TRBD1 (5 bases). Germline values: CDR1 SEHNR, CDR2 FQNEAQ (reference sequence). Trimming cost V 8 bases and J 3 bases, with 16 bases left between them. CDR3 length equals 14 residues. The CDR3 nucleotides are TGTGCCAGCGGCCGTTCTGGCAGGGACACTGAAGCTTTCTTT. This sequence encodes CASGRSGRDTEAFF.

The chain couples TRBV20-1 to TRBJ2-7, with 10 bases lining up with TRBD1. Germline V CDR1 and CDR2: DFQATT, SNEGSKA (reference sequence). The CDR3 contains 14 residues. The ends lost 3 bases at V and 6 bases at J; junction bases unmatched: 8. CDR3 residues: CSASPGQGFREQYF. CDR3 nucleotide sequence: TGCAGTGCTAGCCCGGGACAGGGGTTCCGCGAGCAGTACTTC.

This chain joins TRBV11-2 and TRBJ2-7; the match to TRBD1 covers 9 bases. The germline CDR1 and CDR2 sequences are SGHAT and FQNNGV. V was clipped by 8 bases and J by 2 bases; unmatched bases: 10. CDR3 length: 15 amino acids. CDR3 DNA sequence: TGTGCCAGCTCAGCAGGACAGGGGTTAGCCTACGAGCAGTACTTC. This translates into CASSAGQGLAYEQYF.

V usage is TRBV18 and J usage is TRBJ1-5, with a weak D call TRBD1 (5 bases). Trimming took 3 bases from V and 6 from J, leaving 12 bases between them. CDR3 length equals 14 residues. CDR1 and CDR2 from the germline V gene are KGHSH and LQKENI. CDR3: CASSPTVDVQPQHF. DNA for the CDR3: TGTGCCAGCTCACCGACAGTGGATGTTCAGCCCCAGCATTTT. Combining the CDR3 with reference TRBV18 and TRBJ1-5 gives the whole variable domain NAGVMQNPRHLVRRRGQEARLRCSPMKGHSHVYWYRQLPEEGLKFMVYLQKENIIDESGMPKERFSAEFPKEGPSILRIQQVVRGDSAAYFCASSPTVDVQPQHFGDGTRLSIL.

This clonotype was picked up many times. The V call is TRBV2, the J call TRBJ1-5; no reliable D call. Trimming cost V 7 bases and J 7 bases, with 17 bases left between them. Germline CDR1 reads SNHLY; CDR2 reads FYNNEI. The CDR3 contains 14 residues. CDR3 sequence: CASKVEGVRQPQHF. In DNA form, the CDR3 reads TGTGCCAGCAAAGTAGAGGGCGTGCGGCAGCCCCAGCATTTT.

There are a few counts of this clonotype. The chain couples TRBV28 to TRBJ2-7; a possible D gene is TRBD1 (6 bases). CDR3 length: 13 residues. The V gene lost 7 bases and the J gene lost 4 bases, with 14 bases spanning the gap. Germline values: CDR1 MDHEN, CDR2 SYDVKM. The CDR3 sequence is CASTPGHKYEQYF. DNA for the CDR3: TGTGCCAGCACTCCGGGACACAAGTACGAGCAGTACTTC.

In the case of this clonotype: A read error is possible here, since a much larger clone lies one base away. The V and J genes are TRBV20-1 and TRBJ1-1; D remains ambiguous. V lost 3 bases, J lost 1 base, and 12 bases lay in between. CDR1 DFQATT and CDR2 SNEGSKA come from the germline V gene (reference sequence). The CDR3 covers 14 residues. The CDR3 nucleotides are TGCAGTGCTAGTCCTGGCACCCGGAACACTGAAGCTTTCTTT. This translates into CSASPGTRNTEAFF.

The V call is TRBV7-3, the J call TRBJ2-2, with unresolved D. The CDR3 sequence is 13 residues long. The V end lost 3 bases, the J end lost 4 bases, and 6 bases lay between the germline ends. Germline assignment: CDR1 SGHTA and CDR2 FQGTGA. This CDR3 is CASSFYSTGELFF. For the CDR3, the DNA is TGTGCCAGCAGCTTCTACAGCACCGGGGAGCTGTTTTTT.

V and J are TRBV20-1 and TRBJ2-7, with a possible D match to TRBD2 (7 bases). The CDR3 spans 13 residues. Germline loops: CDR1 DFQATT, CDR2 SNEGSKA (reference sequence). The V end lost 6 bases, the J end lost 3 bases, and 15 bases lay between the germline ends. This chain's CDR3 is CSAYKGGFYEQYF. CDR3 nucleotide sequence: TGCAGTGCATATAAGGGGGGGTTCTACGAGCAGTACTTC.

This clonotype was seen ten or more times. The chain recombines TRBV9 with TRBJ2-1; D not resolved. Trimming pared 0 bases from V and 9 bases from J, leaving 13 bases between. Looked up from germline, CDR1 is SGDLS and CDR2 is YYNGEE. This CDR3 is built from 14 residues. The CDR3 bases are TGTGCCAGCAGCGTAGCCCCTACAGAAGGTGAGCAGTTCTTC. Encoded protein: CASSVAPTEGEQFF.

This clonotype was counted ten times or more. This CDR3 is CASRFLAGGYQETQYF. The CDR3 nucleotides are TGTGCCAGCAGATTTCTAGCGGGGGGGTATCAAGAGACCCAGTACTTC. The chain links TRBV5-5 to TRBJ2-5; 12 positions agree with TRBD2. Looked up from germline, CDR1 is SGHKS and CDR2 is YYEKEE (reference sequence). The CDR3 extends over 16 amino acids. Germline trimming cut 5 bases from V and 2 bases from J; bases unmatched to any gene: 7.

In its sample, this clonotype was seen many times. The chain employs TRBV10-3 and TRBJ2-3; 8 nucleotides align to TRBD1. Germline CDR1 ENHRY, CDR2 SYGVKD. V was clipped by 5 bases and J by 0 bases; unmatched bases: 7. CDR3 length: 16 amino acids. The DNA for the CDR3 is TGTGCCATCAGTCGACAGGGGACCTTGAGCACAGATACGCAGTATTTT. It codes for CAISRQGTLSTDTQYF.